The clone carrying this T cell receptor beta chain was found a few times. V was shortened by 1 base and J by 9 bases, with 10 bases between the two germline ends. The CDR3 has 13 amino acids. The germline V gene encodes CDR1 SGHTA and CDR2 FQGNSA. Data came from immunoSEQ multiplex PCR; TCRdb stores just in-frame clones and leaves some out. Of 20,000 or so clones detected, around 83% appear once; the ten largest clones hold roughly 9.8%. This sample was included in a study of somatic mutations in cytotoxic T cells in rheumatoid arthritis. V gene TRBV7-2 combines with J gene TRBJ1-5; no clear D gene. Sequencing input: CD8+ T cells sorted from blood. The clonotype comes from a man aged 18 to 35 with rheumatoid arthritis. In nucleotides, the CDR3 is TGTGCCAGCAGCTTAGGCCCCGGGCGGCCCCAGCATTTT. As protein: CASSLGPGRPQHF. The full variable domain, in which reference TRBV7-2 and TRBJ1-5 provide the parts outside the CDR3, is GAGVSQSPSNKVTEKGKDVELRCDPISGHTALYWYRQSLGQGLEFLIYFQGNSAPDKSGLPSDRFSAERTGGSVSTLTIQRTQQEDSAVYLCASSLGPGRPQHFGDGTRLSIL.